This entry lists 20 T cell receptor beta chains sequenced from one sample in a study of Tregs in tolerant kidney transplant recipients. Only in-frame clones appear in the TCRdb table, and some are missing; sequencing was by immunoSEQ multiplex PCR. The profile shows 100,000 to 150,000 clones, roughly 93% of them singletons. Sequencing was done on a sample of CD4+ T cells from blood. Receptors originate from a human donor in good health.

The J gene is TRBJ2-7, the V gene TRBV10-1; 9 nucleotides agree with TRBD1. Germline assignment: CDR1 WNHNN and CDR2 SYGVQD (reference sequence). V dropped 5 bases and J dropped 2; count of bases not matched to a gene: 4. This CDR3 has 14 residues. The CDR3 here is CASSQDRGAYEQYF. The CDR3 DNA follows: TGCGCCAGCAGTCAGGACAGGGGAGCCTACGAGCAGTACTTC.

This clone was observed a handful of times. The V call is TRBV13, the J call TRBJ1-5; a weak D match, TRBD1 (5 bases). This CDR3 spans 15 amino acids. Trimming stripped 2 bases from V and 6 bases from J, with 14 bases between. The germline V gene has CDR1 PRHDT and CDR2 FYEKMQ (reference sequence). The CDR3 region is CASSLRMSGGQPQHF. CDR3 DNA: TGTGCCAGCAGCTTAAGGATGTCGGGGGGTCAGCCCCAGCATTTT.

The chain's CDR3 is CASSHQRGGLYNEQFF. The CDR3 region has the DNA TGTGCCAGCAGCCACCAGCGGGGGGGCCTCTACAATGAGCAGTTCTTC. V and J are TRBV5-4 and TRBJ2-1; 10 bases are a match to TRBD2. This CDR3 comprises 16 residues. The germline CDR1 and CDR2 sequences are SGHNT and YYREEE (reference sequence). The V and J ends lost 4 bases and 3 bases, in that order; junction bases with no gene match: 7.

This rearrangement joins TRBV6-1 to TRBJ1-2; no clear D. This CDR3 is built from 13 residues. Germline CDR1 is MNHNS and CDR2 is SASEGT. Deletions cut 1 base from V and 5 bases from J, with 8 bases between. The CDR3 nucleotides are TGTGCCAGCAGTGAAGGGGGAAGTTATGGCTACACCTTC. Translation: CASSEGGSYGYTF.

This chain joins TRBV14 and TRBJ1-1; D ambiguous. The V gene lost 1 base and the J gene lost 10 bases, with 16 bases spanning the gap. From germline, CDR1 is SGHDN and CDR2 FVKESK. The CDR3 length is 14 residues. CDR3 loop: CASSQGRTALGAFF. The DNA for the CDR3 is TGTGCCAGCAGCCAAGGGCGGACCGCGCTTGGAGCTTTCTTT.

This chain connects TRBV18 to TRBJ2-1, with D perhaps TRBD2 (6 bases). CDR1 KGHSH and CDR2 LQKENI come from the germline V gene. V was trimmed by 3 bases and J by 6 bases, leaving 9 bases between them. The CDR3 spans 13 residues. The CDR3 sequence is CASSPTSSNEQFF. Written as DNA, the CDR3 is TGTGCCAGCTCACCCACTAGCTCCAATGAGCAGTTCTTC.

The chain's CDR3 is CASSDSPGGAKGYTF. In DNA form, the CDR3 reads TGTGCCAGCAGTGATTCGCCAGGGGGGGCCAAGGGCTACACCTTC. V usage is TRBV2 and J usage is TRBJ1-2; TRBD1 matches at 7 bases. The CDR3 runs 15 residues. Unmatched junction bases numbered 12, after V lost 3 bases and J lost 8 bases. Per the germline V gene, CDR1 is SNHLY and CDR2 is FYNNEI.

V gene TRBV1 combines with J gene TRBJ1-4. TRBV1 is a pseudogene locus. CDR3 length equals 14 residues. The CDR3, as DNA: TGCACCAGCAGCCAAGCCTCATTGGGGGAAAAACTGTTTTTT. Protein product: CTSSQASLGEKLFF.

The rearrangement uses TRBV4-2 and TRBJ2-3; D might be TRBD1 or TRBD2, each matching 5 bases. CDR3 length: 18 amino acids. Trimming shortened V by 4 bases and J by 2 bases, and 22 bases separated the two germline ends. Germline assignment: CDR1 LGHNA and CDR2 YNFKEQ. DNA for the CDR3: TGTGCCAGCAGCCGCCGAGGGGTCGAACGGAAAATCACAGATACGCAGTATTTT. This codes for CASSRRGVERKITDTQYF.

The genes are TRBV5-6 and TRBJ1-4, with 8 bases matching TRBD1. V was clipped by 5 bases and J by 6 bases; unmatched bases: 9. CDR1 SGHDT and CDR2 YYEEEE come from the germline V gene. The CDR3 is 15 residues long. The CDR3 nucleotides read TGTGCCAGCAGTTTACAGGGGGTGTTCGATGAAAAACTGTTTTTT. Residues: CASSLQGVFDEKLFF.

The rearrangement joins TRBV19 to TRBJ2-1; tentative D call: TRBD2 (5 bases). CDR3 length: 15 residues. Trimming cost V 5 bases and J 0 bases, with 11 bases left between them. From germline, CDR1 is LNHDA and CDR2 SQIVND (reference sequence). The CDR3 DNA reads TGTGCCAGTAGTCCCCCGGGGAGCTCCTACAATGAGCAGTTCTTC. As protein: CASSPPGSSYNEQFF. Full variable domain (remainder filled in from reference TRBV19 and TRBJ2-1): DGGITQSPKYLFRKEGQNVTLSCEQNLNHDAMYWYRQDPGQGLRLIYYSQIVNDFQKGDIAEGYSVSREKKESFPLTVTSAQKNPTAFYLCASSPPGSSYNEQFFGPGTRLTVL.

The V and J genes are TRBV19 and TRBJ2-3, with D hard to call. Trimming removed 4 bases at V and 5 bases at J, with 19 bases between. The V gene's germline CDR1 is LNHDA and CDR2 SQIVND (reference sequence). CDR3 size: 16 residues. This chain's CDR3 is CASSRGTSAWEDTQYF. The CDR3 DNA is TGTGCCAGTAGTAGGGGAACGTCGGCTTGGGAAGATACGCAGTATTTT.

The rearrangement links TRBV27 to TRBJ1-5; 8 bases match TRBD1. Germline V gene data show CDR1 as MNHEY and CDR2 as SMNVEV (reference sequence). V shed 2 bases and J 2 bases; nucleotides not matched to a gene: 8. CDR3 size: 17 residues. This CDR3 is CASSLNPGGPGNQPQHF. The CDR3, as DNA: TGTGCCAGCAGTTTAAACCCAGGGGGCCCAGGCAATCAGCCCCAGCATTTT.

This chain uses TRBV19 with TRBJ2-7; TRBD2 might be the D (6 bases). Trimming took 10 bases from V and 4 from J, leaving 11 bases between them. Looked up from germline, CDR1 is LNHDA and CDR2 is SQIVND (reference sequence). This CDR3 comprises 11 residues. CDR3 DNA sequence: TGTGCCACACGGGGGTCTTACGAGCAGTACTTC. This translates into CATRGSYEQYF.

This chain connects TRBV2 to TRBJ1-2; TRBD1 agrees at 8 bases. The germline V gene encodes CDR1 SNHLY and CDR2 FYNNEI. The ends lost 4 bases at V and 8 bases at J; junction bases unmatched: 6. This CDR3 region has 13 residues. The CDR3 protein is CASSADRGGGYTF. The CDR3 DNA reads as TGTGCCAGCAGTGCTGACAGGGGAGGAGGCTACACCTTC.

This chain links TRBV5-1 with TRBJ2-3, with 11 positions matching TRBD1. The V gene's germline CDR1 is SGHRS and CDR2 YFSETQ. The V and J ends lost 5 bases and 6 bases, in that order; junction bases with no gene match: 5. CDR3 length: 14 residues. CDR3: CASSWDRGTDTQYF. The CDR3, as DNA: TGCGCCAGCAGTTGGGACAGGGGGACGGATACGCAGTATTTT.

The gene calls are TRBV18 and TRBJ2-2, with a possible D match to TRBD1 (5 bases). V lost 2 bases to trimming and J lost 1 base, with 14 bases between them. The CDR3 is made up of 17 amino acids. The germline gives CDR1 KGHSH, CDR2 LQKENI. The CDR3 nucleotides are TGTGCCAGCTCACCATTCGCCGGGCAGGGGAACACCGGGGAGCTGTTTTTT. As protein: CASSPFAGQGNTGELFF.

CDR3 nucleotide sequence: TGTGCCATCAGGACCGGTTCCGGGACAGGGTCGACCGGGGAGCTGTTTTTT. Translation: CAIRTGSGTGSTGELFF. The chain recombines TRBV10-3 with TRBJ2-2; 9 bases map to TRBD1. CDR3 length: 17 amino acids. Looked up from germline, CDR1 is ENHRY and CDR2 is SYGVKD. V was pared by 6 bases and J by 5 bases, with 13 bases of the junction left unmatched.

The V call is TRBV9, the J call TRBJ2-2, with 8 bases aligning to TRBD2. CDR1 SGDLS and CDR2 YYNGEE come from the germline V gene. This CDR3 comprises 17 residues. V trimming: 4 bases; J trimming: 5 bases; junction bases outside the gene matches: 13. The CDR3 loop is CASSPRGGSRVTGELFF. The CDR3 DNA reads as TGTGCCAGCAGCCCCCGGGGGGGGTCGAGGGTTACCGGGGAGCTGTTTTTT.

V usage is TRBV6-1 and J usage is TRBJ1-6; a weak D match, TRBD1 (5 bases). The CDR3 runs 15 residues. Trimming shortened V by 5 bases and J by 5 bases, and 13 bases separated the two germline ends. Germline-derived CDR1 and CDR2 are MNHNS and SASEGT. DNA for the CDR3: TGTGCCAGCAGTCACGAGGGACGGGATAATTCACCCCTCCACTTT. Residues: CASSHEGRDNSPLHF.